The subject of this entry is one T cell receptor (beta chain). This specimen belongs to a study of T cell responses to AZD1222 COVID-19 vaccine. Germline values: CDR1 SGHRS, CDR2 YFSETQ. Trimming cost V 2 bases and J 2 bases, with 17 bases left between them. The CDR3 has 18 amino acids. The assay was immunoSEQ multiplex PCR, and TCRdb's table has in-frame clones only and misses some. This sample has 100,000 to 150,000 clones, with less than 95% found just once. The sequence was obtained from an adult in good health. This material consisted of peripheral blood, taken on day 0 of AZD1222 vaccination. The chain has TRBV5-1 and TRBJ2-6; D is tentatively TRBD1 or TRBD2 (5 bases each). CDR3 sequence: CASSFGAGSSTGANVLTF. The CDR3 DNA reads as TGCGCCAGCAGCTTTGGGGCAGGGAGTTCCACTGGGGCCAACGTCCTGACTTTC.